Reported below is one T cell receptor (beta chain). The antigen is not known. Trimming removed 6 bases at V and 6 bases at J, with 9 bases between. The CDR3 extends over 12 amino acids. In germline, CDR1 is MNHNY, CDR2 SVGAGI (reference sequence). TCRdb keeps only in-frame clones here, not all; method: immunoSEQ multiplex PCR. The sample has 150,000 to 200,000 clones, around 90% seen once; the top ten hold 1.5% to 2.5%. This record comes from a study of T cell responses to AZD1222 COVID-19 vaccine. Notes on the study in general: Among the donors, most were white British and more were female, and clonal diversity was possibly underestimated. Spike was spanned by vaccine-associated CD4 TCRs, with dominance at 160-218 and 743-854. Increases in Spike-specific TCR breadth and depth were seen after two AZD1222 doses. Unmutated regions of variants are reportedly targeted by nearly half of spike-specific TCRs.

The receptor was isolated from an adult who received the AZD1222 COVID-19 vaccine. The chain recombines TRBV6-6 with TRBJ2-1; D is possibly TRBD1 or TRBD2 (6 bases each). Here the sequenced sample was peripheral blood, taken 28 days after the second AZD1222 dose. This CDR3 is CASSRGLNEQFF. CDR3 in DNA: TGTGCCAGCAGCCGGGGGCTCAATGAGCAGTTCTTC.